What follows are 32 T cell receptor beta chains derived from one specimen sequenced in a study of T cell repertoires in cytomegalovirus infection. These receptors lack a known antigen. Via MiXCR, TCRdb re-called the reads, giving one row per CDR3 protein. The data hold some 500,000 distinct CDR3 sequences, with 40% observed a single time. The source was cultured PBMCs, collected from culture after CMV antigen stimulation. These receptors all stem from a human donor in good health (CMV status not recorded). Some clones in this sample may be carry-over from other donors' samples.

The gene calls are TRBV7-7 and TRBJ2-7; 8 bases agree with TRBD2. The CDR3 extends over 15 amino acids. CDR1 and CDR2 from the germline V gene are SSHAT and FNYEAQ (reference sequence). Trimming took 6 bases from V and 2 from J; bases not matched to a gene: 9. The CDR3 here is CASSPEAGAPYEQYF. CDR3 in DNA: TGTGCCAGCAGTCCCGAAGCGGGGGCACCCTACGAGCAGTACTTC. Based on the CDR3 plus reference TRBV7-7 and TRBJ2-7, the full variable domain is GAGVSQSPRYKVTKRGQDVTLRCDPISSHATLYWYQQALGQGPEFLTYFNYEAQPDKSGLPSDRFSAERPEGSISTLTIQRTEQRDSAMYRCASSPEAGAPYEQYFGPGTRLTVT.

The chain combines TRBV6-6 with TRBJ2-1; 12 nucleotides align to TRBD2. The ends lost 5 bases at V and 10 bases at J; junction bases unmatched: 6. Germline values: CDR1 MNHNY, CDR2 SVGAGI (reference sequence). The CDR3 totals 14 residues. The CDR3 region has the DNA TGTGCCAGCAGTGCGGCTAGCGGGAGGGGGGAGCAGTTCTTC. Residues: CASSAASGRGEQFF.

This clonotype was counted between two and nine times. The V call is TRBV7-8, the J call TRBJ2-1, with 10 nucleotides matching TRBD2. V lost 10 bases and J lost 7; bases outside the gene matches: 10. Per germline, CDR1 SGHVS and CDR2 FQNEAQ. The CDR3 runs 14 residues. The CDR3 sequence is CATSSGGAWNEQFF. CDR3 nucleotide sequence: TGTGCCACCTCCAGCGGGGGGGCCTGGAATGAGCAGTTCTTC.

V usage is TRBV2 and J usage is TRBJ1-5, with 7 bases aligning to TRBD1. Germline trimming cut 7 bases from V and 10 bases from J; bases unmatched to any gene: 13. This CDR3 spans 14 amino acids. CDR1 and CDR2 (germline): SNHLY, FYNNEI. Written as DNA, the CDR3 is TGTGCCAGCATGCAGGGGGGAACTCGGGATCCCCAGCATTTT. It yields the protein CASMQGGTRDPQHF.

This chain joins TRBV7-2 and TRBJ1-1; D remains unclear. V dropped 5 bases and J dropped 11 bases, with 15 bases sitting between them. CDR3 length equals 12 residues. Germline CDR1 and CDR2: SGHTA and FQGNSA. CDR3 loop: CASSPLLLRAFF. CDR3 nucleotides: TGTGCCAGCAGCCCCCTACTTCTCCGGGCTTTCTTT.

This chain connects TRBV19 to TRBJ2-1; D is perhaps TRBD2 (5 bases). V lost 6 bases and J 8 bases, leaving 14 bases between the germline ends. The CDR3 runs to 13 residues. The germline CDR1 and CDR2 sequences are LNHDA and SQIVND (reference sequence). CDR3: CASRTGFLDEQFF. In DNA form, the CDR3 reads TGTGCCAGTAGGACGGGATTCTTGGATGAGCAGTTCTTC.

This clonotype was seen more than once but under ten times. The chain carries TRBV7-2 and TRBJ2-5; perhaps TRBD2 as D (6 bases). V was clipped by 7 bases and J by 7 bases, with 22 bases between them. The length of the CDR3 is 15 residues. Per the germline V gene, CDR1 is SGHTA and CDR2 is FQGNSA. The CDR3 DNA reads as TGTGCCAGCACCCCCTTCGGGTGGAGGGAAGCGACCCAGTACTTC. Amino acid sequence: CASTPFGWREATQYF.

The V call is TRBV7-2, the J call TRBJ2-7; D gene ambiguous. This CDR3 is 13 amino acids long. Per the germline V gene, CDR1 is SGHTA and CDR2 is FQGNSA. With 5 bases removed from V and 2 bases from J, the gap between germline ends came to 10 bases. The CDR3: CASSRILPYEQYF. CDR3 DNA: TGTGCCAGCAGCCGGATCCTCCCCTACGAGCAGTACTTC.

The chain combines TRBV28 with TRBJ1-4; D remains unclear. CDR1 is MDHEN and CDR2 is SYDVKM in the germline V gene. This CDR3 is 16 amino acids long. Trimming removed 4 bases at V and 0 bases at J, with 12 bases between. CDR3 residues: CASSSPGGATNEKLFF. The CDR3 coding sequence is TGTGCCAGCAGTTCACCCGGAGGTGCAACTAATGAAAAACTGTTTTTT.

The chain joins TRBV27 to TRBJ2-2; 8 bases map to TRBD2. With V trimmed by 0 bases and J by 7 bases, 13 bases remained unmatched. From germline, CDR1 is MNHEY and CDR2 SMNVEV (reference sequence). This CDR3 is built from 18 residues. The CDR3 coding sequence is TGTGCCAGCAGTTTATCCCAGTGGACTAGCCGGTATAGCGGGGAGCTGTTTTTT. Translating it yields CASSLSQWTSRYSGELFF.

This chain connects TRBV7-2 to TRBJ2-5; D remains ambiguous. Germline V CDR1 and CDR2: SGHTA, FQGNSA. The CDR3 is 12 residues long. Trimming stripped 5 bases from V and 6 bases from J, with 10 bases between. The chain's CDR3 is CASSRSVQTQYF. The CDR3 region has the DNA TGTGCCAGCAGCAGAAGTGTGCAGACCCAGTACTTC.

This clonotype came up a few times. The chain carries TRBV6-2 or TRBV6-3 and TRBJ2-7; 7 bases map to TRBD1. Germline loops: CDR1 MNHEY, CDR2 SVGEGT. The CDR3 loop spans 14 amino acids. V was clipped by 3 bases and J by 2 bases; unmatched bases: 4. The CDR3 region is CASSYPDRTYEQYF. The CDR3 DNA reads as TGTGCCAGCAGTTATCCGGACAGGACCTACGAGCAGTACTTC.

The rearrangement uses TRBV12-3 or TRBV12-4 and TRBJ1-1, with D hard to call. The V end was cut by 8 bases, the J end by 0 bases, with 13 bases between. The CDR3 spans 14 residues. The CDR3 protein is CASRGSTMNTEAFF. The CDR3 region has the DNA TGTGCCAGCCGCGGATCCACCATGAACACTGAAGCTTTCTTT.

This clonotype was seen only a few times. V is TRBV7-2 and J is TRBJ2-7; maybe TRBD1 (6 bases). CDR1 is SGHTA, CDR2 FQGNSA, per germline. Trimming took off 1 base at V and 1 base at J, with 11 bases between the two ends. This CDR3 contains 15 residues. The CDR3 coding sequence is TGTGCCAGCAGCTTAGAGCCAGGGACATCCTACGAGCAGTACTTC. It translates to CASSLEPGTSYEQYF. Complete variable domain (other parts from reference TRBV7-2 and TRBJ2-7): GAGVSQSPSNKVTEKGKDVELRCDPISGHTALYWYRQSLGQGLEFLIYFQGNSAPDKSGLPSDRFSAERTGGSVSTLTIQRTQQEDSAVYLCASSLEPGTSYEQYFGPGTRLTVT.

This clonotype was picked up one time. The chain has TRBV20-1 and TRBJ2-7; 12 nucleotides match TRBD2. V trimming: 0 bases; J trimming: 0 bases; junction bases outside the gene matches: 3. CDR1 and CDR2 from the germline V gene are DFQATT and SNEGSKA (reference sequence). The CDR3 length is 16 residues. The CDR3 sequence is CSAREGLAGTSYEQYF. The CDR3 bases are TGCAGTGCTAGAGAAGGACTAGCGGGGACCTCCTACGAGCAGTACTTC.

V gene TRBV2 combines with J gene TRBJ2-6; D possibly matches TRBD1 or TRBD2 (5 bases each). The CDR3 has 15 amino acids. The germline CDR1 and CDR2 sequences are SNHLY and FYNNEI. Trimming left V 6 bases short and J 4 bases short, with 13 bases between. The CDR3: CASSELGEGANVLTF. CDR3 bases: TGTGCCAGCAGCGAACTGGGGGAAGGGGCCAACGTCCTGACTTTC.

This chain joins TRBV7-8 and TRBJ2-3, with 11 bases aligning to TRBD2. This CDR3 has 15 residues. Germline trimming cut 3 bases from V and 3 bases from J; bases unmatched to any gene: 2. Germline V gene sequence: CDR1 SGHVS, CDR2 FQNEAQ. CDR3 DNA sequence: TGTGCCAGCAGCTTTAGCGGGGGGGCGACAGATACGCAGTATTTT. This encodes CASSFSGGATDTQYF. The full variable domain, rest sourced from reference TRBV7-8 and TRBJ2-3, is GAGVSQSPRYKVAKRGQDVALRCDPISGHVSLFWYQQALGQGPEFLTYFQNEAQLDKSGLPSDRFFAERPEGSVSTLKIQRTQQEDSAVYLCASSFSGGATDTQYFGPGTRLTVL.

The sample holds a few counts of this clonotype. This chain's CDR3 is CASRTGGEPQHF. CDR3 in DNA: TGTGCCAGCAGAACAGGGGGAGAACCCCAGCATTTT. V is TRBV28 and J is TRBJ1-5; 8 bases fit TRBD1. The V gene end was trimmed by 6 bases and the J gene end by 10 bases; junction bases not matched to a gene: 5. The germline V gene encodes CDR1 MDHEN and CDR2 SYDVKM. The CDR3 has 12 amino acids.

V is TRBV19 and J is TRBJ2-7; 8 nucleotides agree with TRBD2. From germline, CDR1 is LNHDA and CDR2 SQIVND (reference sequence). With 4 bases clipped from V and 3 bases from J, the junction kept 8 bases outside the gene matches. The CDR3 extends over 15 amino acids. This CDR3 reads CASSKLSGSGYEQYF. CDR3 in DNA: TGTGCCAGTAGTAAACTGAGCGGGAGTGGCTACGAGCAGTACTTC.

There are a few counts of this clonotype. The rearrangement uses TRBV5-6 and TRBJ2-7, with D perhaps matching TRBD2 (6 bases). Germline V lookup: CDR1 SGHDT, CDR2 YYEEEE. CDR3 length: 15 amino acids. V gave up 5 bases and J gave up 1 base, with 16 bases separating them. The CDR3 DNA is TGTGCCAGCAGAATTGGTCTAGCGTTGTCCTACGAGCAGTACTTC. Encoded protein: CASRIGLALSYEQYF.

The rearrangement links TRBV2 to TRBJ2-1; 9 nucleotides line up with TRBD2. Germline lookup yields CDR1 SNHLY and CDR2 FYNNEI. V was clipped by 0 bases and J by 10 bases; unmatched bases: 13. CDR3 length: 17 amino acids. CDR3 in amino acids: CASSEAVGAGGSWEQFF. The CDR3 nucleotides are TGTGCCAGCAGTGAAGCGGTGGGGGCGGGAGGGTCGTGGGAGCAGTTCTTC.

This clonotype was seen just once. CDR3 DNA: TGTGCCATCAGTGAAAGGACAGGGGGCGAGCAGTACTTC. As protein: CAISERTGGEQYF. The gene calls are TRBV10-3 and TRBJ2-7, with TRBD1 identical over 10 bases. This CDR3 is 13 amino acids long. CDR1 and CDR2 (germline): ENHRY, SYGVKD. The J segment lost 6 bases and the V segment lost 3 bases, leaving 2 bases of the junction unmatched.

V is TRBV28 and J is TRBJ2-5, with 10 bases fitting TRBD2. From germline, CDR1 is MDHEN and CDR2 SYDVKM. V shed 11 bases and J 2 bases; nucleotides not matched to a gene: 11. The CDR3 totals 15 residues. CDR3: CAARAPSGGQETQYF. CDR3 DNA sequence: TGTGCCGCCCGGGCCCCTAGCGGGGGACAAGAGACCCAGTACTTC.

CDR3 in amino acids: CASSLAGLPTDTQYF. The DNA of the CDR3 is TGTGCCAGCAGCTTAGCGGGACTTCCCACAGATACGCAGTATTTT. The chain combines TRBV7-2 with TRBJ2-3; perhaps TRBD2 as D (6 bases). V dropped 0 bases and J dropped 2 bases, with 9 bases sitting between them. The germline V gene has CDR1 SGHTA and CDR2 FQGNSA. The CDR3 contains 15 residues.

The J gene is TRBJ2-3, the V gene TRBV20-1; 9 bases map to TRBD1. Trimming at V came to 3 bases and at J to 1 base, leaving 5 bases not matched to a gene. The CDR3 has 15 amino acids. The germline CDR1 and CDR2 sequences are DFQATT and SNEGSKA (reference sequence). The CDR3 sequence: CSASRGDRGTDTQYF. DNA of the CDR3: TGCAGTGCTAGTCGGGGGGACAGGGGCACAGATACGCAGTATTTT.

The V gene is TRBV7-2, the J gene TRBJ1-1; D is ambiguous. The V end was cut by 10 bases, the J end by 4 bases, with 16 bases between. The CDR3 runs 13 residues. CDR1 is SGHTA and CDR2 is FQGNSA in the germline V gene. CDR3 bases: TGTGCCACAACATTATTCGGGCGCACTGAAGCTTTCTTT. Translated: CATTLFGRTEAFF.

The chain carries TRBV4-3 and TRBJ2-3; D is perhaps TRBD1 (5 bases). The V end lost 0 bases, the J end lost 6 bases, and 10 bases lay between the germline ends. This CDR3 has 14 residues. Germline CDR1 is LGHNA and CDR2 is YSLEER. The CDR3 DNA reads TGCGCCAGCAGCCAAGATTCAGGGTTGGATACGCAGTATTTT. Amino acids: CASSQDSGLDTQYF.

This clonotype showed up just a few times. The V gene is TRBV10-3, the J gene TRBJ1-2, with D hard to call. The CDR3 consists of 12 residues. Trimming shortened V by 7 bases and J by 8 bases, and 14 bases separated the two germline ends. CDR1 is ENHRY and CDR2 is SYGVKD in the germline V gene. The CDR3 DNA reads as TGTGCCATCACTGGAACTAGAGAGGGCTACACCTTC. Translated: CAITGTREGYTF.

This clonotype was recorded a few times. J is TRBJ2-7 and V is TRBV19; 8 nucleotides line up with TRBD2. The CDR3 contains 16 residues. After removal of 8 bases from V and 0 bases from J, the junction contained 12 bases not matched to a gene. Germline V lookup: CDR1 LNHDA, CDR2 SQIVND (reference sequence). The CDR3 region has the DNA TGTGCCAGTTTCTCTCCAGCGGGAGCGAGCTCCTACGAGCAGTACTTC. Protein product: CASFSPAGASSYEQYF.

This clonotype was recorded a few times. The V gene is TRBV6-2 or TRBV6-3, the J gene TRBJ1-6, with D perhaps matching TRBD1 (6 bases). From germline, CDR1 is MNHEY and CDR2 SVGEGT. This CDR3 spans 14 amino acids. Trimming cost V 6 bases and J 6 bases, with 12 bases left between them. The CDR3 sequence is CASSQGSGNSPLHF. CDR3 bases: TGTGCCAGCAGCCAGGGGTCCGGTAATTCACCCCTCCACTTT.

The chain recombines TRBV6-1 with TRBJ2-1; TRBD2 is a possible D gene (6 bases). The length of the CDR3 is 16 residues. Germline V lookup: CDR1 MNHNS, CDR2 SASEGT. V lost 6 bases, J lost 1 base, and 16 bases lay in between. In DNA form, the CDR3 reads TGTGCCAGCAGGGCTGGGGCGGGGCCTTCCTACAATGAGCAGTTCTTC. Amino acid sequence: CASRAGAGPSYNEQFF.

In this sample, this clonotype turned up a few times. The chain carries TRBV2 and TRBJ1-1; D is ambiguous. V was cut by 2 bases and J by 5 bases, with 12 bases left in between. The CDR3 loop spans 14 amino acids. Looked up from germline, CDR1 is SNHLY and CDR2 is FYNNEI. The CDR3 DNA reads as TGTGCCAGCAGTGAATCGCGGGGAGTTACTGAAGCTTTCTTT. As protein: CASSESRGVTEAFF.